This TCR beta chain emerged from a study of beta chain features in type 1 diabetes. Overall study: No age, gender or cell yield differences were seen between patients and healthy donors.

General study points: A closer apparent resemblance between naive, central memory and Treg TCRB repertoires was seen in patients than in healthy donors. Using cDNA template may skew counts toward highly expressing activated cells. Across all four CD4+ subsets, people with type 1 diabetes showed modestly shorter TCRB CDR3s.

The CDR3 consists of 17 residues. CDR1 and CDR2 from the germline V gene are MNHEY and SMNVEV (reference sequence). The V segment lost 6 bases and the J segment 3 bases; nucleotides outside the gene matches: 17. To note about this clone: Its antigen remains unidentified.

TCRB transcripts that were expressed got sequenced, as all of the isolated RNA had been reverse transcribed. The method was immunoSEQ multiplex PCR; TCRdb's version includes in-frame clones alone and lacks a portion of them. The table records 20,000 to 25,000 clones, roughly 66% of them present only once. The sequence came from a young man with type 1 diabetes. This chain connects TRBV27 to TRBJ2-7; 7 nucleotides align to TRBD1. Sequenced sample: Tregs from blood. CDR3 in amino acids: CASRTTVAGTDFYEQYF. The CDR3 DNA reads as TGTGCCAGCAGGACGACCGTCGCCGGGACAGACTTCTACGAGCAGTACTTC.